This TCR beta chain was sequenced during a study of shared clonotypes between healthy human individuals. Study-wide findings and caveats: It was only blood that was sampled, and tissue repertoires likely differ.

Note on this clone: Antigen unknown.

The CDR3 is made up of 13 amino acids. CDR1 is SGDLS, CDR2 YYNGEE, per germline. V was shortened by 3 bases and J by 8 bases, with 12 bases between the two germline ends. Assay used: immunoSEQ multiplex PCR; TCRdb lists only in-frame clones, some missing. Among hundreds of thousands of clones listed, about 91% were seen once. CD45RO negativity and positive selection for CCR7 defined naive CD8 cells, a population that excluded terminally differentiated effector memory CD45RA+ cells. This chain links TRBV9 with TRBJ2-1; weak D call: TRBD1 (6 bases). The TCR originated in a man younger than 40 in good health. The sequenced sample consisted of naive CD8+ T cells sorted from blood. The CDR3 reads CASSETGFDEQFF. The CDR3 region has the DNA TGTGCCAGCAGCGAAACAGGGTTCGATGAGCAGTTCTTC.